Shown below are 21 T cell receptor beta chains from a single sample sequenced in a study of blood T cell repertoires in COVID-19 (dated by TCRdb to the early 2020s). Libraries were built with the immunoSEQ multiplex PCR assay. TCRdb re-hosts the immuneACCESS table, in-frame sequences only. Its copies lack some clones; in the studies checked, an unresolved V gene accounts for under half of them, and the cause for the rest is not known. This sample lists 53,000 or so clones; around 72% were detected once. The ten largest clones represent under 15% of the sample. Sequenced: peripheral blood. The receptor source for this set is a human donor with active or convalescent COVID-19. The donor label of this sample is uncertain.

This CDR3 is CASSGLGQGGAKNIQYF. The DNA of the CDR3 is TGTGCCAGCAGCGGATTGGGACAGGGTGGAGCCAAAAACATTCAGTACTTC. The V and J genes are TRBV5-4 and TRBJ2-4, with 9 bases that match TRBD1. Germline V lookup: CDR1 SGHNT, CDR2 YYREEE (reference sequence). The CDR3 runs to 17 residues. With V trimmed by 4 bases and J by 0 bases, 8 bases remained unmatched. The full variable domain, in which reference TRBV5-4 and TRBJ2-4 provide the parts outside the CDR3, is ETGVTQSPTHLIKTRGQQVTLRCSSQSGHNTVSWYQQALGQGPQFIFQYYREEENGRGNFPPRFSGLQFPNYSSELNVNALELDDSALYLCASSGLGQGGAKNIQYFGAGTRLSVL.

V is TRBV5-1 and J is TRBJ1-6; 7 bases align to TRBD1. V gave up 0 bases and J gave up 8 bases; unmatched junction bases: 8. Germline V gene sequence: CDR1 SGHRS, CDR2 YFSETQ. The CDR3 extends over 16 amino acids. The DNA of the CDR3 is TGCGCCAGCAGCTTGGCCCCGACAGGGCGGGATTCACCCCTCCACTTT. Its protein is CASSLAPTGRDSPLHF.

This chain uses TRBV7-3 with TRBJ2-1; D is perhaps TRBD1 (5 bases). V dropped 4 bases and J dropped 4 bases, with 8 bases sitting between them. Germline assignment: CDR1 SGHTA and CDR2 FQGTGA. There are 13 residues in the CDR3. CDR3 sequence reads: CASSSTGYNEQFF. CDR3 nucleotides: TGTGCCAGCAGCTCCACAGGTTACAATGAGCAGTTCTTC.

The chain employs TRBV27 and TRBJ2-2; 13 bases align to TRBD2. The germline V gene has CDR1 MNHEY and CDR2 SMNVEV (reference sequence). This CDR3 comprises 21 residues. The V segment lost 6 bases and the J segment 4 bases; nucleotides outside the gene matches: 20. The CDR3 coding sequence is TGTGCCAGCAGCTTCCGACTAGCGGGAGGAAGGTCTGGGCGTGGCACCGGGGAGCTGTTTTTT. This codes for CASSFRLAGGRSGRGTGELFF.

The CDR3 DNA is TGTGCCAGTAGAGGGGACAGCTATGGCTACACCTTC. Protein product: CASRGDSYGYTF. This chain joins TRBV19 and TRBJ1-2; the match to TRBD1 covers 7 bases. The CDR3 runs 12 residues. From germline, CDR1 is LNHDA and CDR2 SQIVND (reference sequence). Unmatched junction bases numbered 2, after V lost 6 bases and J lost 4 bases.

V is TRBV5-6 and J is TRBJ1-5; 7 bases map to TRBD1. Trimming at V came to 7 bases and at J to 0 bases, leaving 7 bases not matched to a gene. This CDR3 is 15 amino acids long. Germline V gives CDR1 SGHDT, CDR2 YYEEEE. The CDR3 loop reads CASGQAQLSNQPQHF. The CDR3, as DNA: TGTGCCAGCGGACAGGCTCAACTTAGCAATCAGCCCCAGCATTTT. The variable domain in full, completed from reference TRBV5-6 and TRBJ1-5, reads DAGVTQSPTHLIKTRGQQVTLRCSPKSGHDTVSWYQQALGQGPQFIFQYYEEEERQRGNFPDRFSGHQFPNYSSELNVNALLLGDSALYLCASGQAQLSNQPQHFGDGTRLSIL.

About this clone: The same CDR3 can be traced to other DNA sequences in this sample. The V gene is TRBV27, the J gene TRBJ2-3; 12 bases are a match to TRBD2. With 5 bases clipped from V and 3 bases from J, the junction kept 21 bases outside the gene matches. The V gene's germline CDR1 is MNHEY and CDR2 SMNVEV (reference sequence). CDR3 length: 21 amino acids. The CDR3 loop is CASSRAGRTSGTPGRTDTQYF. CDR3 nucleotide sequence: TGTGCCAGCAGTAGGGCAGGGAGGACTAGCGGGACCCCAGGTCGTACAGATACGCAGTATTTT.

The chain links TRBV7-3 to TRBJ1-1; TRBD1 matches 7 bases. V shed 4 bases and J 7 bases; nucleotides not matched to a gene: 3. Germline values: CDR1 SGHTA, CDR2 FQGTGA. This CDR3 spans 12 amino acids. Here the CDR3 DNA reads TGTGCCAGCAGCTCATACAGGGGTGAAGCTTTCTTT. It specifies CASSSYRGEAFF.

This chain connects TRBV5-1 to TRBJ2-7; perhaps TRBD1 as D (5 bases). This CDR3 has 14 amino acids. The germline V and J ends were trimmed by 4 bases and 7 bases, with 18 bases remaining between them. Germline values: CDR1 SGHRS, CDR2 YFSETQ. CDR3 region: CASSPRLAAGEQYF. CDR3 nucleotides: TGCGCCAGCAGCCCCCGACTGGCCGCAGGGGAGCAGTACTTC.

The chain recombines TRBV5-6 with TRBJ1-5; D call uncertain. V shed 2 bases and J shed 4 bases, with 4 bases lying between them. Germline V CDR1 and CDR2: SGHDT, YYEEEE. The CDR3 consists of 12 residues. In nucleotides, the CDR3 is TGTGCCAGCAGCTTTACTAATCAGCCCCAGCATTTT. Amino acids: CASSFTNQPQHF.

V is TRBV14 and J is TRBJ1-6; TRBD1 agrees at 10 bases. CDR1 and CDR2 from the germline V gene are SGHDN and FVKESK. V was pared by 3 bases and J by 10 bases, with 18 bases of the junction left unmatched. CDR3 length: 19 amino acids. DNA for the CDR3: TGTGCCAGCAGCCAGGCCTCTCCGCGGCGACAGGGGGCAAGATCACCCCTCCACTTT. Its translation: CASSQASPRRQGARSPLHF.

The rearrangement joins TRBV19 to TRBJ1-5; D is ambiguous. Germline V CDR1 and CDR2: LNHDA, SQIVND (reference sequence). The CDR3 spans 12 residues. V gave up 0 bases and J gave up 13 bases, with 10 bases separating them. CDR3 region: CASSIDAAGQHF. CDR3 DNA: TGTGCCAGTAGTATAGATGCGGCGGGGCAGCATTTT.

The V and J genes are TRBV27 and TRBJ1-6; perhaps TRBD1 as D (6 bases). The CDR3 runs 14 residues. Per germline, CDR1 MNHEY and CDR2 SMNVEV (reference sequence). Trimming removed 5 bases at V and 5 bases at J, with 10 bases between. The CDR3, as DNA: TGTGCCAGCAGTCCGAGGACAGATAATTCACCCCTCCACTTT. Translating gives CASSPRTDNSPLHF.

The genes are TRBV29-1 and TRBJ2-1; D is perhaps TRBD1 (6 bases). Germline CDR1 SQVTM, CDR2 ANQGSEA. The CDR3 is made up of 12 amino acids. The V end lost 7 bases, the J end lost 7 bases, and 14 bases lay between the germline ends. The CDR3 protein is CSEHQGQNEQFF. The CDR3 bases are TGCAGCGAGCACCAGGGGCAAAATGAGCAGTTCTTC.

The CDR3 nucleotides read TGTGCCAGTAGTTTATGGACAGGGATTAGCACAGATACGCAGTATTTT. Translating it yields CASSLWTGISTDTQYF. The gene calls are TRBV19 and TRBJ2-3; the match to TRBD1 covers 8 bases. Germline-derived CDR1 and CDR2 are LNHDA and SQIVND (reference sequence). The CDR3 contains 16 residues. With 5 bases clipped from V and 0 bases from J, the junction kept 7 bases outside the gene matches.

This clone turned up a few times. This chain uses TRBV30 with TRBJ1-5; D remains unclear. Trimming shortened V by 3 bases and J by 1 base, and 16 bases separated the two germline ends. CDR3 length: 16 residues. Germline V lookup: CDR1 GTSNPN, CDR2 SVGIG (reference sequence). CDR3 loop: CAWRPPGTGSNQPQHF. CDR3 sequence (DNA): TGTGCCTGGAGGCCACCGGGAACGGGAAGCAATCAGCCCCAGCATTTT.

The rearrangement uses TRBV5-6 and TRBJ1-5, with TRBD1 matching 8 bases. This CDR3 is built from 15 residues. CDR1 is SGHDT and CDR2 is YYEEEE in the germline V gene. Unmatched junction bases numbered 3, after V lost 1 base and J lost 3 bases. CDR3 nucleotides: TGTGCCAGCAGCTTGAGGGACAGGTACAATCAGCCCCAGCATTTT. It yields the protein CASSLRDRYNQPQHF.

The chain employs TRBV15 and TRBJ2-5; 7 nucleotides align to TRBD1. The CDR3 loop spans 14 amino acids. Trimming took 0 bases from V and 2 from J; bases not matched to a gene: 0. CDR1 is LNHNV and CDR2 is YYDKDF in the germline V gene (reference sequence). In DNA, the CDR3 is TGTGCCACCAGCAGAGACAGGGGGCAAGAGACCCAGTACTTC. Amino acid sequence: CATSRDRGQETQYF. Supplemented by reference TRBV15 and TRBJ2-5, the full variable domain reads DAMVIQNPRYQVTQFGKPVTLSCSQTLNHNVMYWYQQKSSQAPKLLFHYYDKDFNNEADTPDNFQSRRPNTSFCFLDIRSPGLGDTAMYLCATSRDRGQETQYFGPGTRLLVL.

This clone has only one observation. The CDR3 sequence: CASSPDRNQPQHF. The CDR3 DNA reads TGTGCCAGCAGCCCCGACAGGAATCAGCCCCAGCATTTT. The rearrangement uses TRBV27 and TRBJ1-5; D may be TRBD1 (6 bases). The germline V gene has CDR1 MNHEY and CDR2 SMNVEV (reference sequence). The CDR3 is made up of 13 amino acids. V lost 6 bases to trimming and J lost 4 bases, with 10 bases between them.

The gene calls are TRBV20-1 and TRBJ1-2; tentatively, D is TRBD1 (5 bases). This CDR3 is built from 18 residues. Between the trimmed V and J ends, which lost 3 bases and 1 base, there was a span of 24 bases. CDR1 is DFQATT and CDR2 is SNEGSKA in the germline V gene (reference sequence). The CDR3 loop reads CSASPNPGRGWGNYGYTF. In DNA, the CDR3 is TGCAGTGCTAGTCCCAACCCCGGCCGGGGGTGGGGTAACTATGGCTACACCTTC.

DNA for the CDR3: TGTGCCAGCTCACCAGGGGGCGATGAGCAGTTCTTC. Residues: CASSPGGDEQFF. The V gene is TRBV18, the J gene TRBJ2-1; perhaps TRBD1 as D (6 bases). CDR1 and CDR2 from the germline V gene are KGHSH and LQKENI. The length of the CDR3 is 12 residues. With 2 bases removed from V and 8 bases from J, the gap between germline ends came to 7 bases.